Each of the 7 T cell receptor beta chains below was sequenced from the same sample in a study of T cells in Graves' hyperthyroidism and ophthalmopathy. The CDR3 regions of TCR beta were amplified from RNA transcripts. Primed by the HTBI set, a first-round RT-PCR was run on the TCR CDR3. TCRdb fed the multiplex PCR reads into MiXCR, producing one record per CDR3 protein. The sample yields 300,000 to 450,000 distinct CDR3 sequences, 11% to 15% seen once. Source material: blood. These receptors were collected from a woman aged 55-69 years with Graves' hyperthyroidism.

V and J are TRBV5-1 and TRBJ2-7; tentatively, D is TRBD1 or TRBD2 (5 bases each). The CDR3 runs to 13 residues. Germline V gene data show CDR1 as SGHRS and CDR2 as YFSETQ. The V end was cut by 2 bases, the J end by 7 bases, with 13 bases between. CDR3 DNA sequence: TGCGCCAGCAGCTTTGGGGGTCTGGGAGAGCAGTACTTC. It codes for CASSFGGLGEQYF. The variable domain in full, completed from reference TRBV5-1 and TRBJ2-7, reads KAGVTQTPRYLIKTRGQQVTLSCSPISGHRSVSWYQQTPGQGLQFLFEYFSETQRNKGNFPGRFSGRQFSNSRSEMNVSTLELGDSALYLCASSFGGLGEQYFGPGTRLTVT.

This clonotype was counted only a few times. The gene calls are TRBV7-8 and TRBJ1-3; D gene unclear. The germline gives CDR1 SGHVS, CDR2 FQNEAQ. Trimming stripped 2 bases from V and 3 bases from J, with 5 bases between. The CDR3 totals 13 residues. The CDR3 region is CASSLSYGNTIYF. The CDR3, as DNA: TGTGCCAGCAGCTTAAGTTATGGAAACACCATATATTTT.

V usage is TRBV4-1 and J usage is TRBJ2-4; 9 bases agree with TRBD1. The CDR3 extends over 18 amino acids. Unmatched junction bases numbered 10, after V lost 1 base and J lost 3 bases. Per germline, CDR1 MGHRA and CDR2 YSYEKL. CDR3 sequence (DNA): TGCGCCAGCAGCCAAGCCACGACAGGGGGGTCCGGCAAAAACATTCAGTACTTC. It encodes CASSQATTGGSGKNIQYF.

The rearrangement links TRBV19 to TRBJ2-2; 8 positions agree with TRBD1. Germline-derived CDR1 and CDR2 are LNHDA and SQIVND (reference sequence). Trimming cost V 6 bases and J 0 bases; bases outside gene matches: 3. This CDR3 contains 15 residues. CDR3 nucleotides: TGTGCCAGTAGGCGGGACAGGTCGAACACCGGGGAGCTGTTTTTT. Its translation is CASRRDRSNTGELFF.

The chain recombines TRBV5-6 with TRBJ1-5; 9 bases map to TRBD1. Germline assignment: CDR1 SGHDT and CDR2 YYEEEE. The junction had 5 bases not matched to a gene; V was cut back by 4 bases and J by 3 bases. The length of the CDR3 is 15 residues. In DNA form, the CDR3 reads TGTGCCAGCAGCCCGGGACAGGGAGACAATCAGCCCCAGCATTTT. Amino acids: CASSPGQGDNQPQHF.

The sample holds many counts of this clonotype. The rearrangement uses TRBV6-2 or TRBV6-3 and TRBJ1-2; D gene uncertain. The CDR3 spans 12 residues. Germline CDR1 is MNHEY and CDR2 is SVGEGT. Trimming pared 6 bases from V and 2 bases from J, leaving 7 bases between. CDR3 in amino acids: CASRTPNYGYTF. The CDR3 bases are TGTGCCAGCAGGACCCCAAACTATGGCTACACCTTC.

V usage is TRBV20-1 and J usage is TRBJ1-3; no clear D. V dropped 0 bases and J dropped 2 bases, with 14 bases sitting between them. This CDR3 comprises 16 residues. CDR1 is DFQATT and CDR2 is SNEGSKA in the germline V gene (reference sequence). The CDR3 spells CSARDPRTPAGNTIYF. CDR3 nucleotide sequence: TGCAGTGCTAGAGATCCACGGACCCCGGCTGGAAACACCATATATTTT.